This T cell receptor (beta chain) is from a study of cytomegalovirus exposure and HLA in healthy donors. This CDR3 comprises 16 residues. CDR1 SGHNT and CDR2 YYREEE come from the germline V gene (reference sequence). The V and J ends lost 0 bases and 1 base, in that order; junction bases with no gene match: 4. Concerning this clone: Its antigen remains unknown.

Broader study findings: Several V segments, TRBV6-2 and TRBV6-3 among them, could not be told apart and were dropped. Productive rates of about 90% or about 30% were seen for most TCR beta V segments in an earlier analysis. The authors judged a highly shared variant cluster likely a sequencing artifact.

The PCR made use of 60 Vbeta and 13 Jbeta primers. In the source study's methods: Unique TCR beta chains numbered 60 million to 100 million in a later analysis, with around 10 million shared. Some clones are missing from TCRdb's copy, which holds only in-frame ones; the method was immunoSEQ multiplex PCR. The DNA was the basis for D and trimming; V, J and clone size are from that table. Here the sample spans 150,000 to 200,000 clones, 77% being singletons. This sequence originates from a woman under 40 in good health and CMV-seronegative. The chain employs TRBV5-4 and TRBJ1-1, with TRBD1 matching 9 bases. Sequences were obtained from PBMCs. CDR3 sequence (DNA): TGTGCCAGCAGCTTGGGCCCGGGACAGGGGAACACTGAAGCTTTCTTT. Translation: CASSLGPGQGNTEAFF.